One sample yielded the 27 T cell receptor beta chains listed below, sequenced in a study of T cell responses to AZD1222 COVID-19 vaccine. Here immunoSEQ multiplex PCR was the method, and the copy in TCRdb shows in-frame clones only, minus some. There are roughly 120,000 clones in the sample; about 85% occur only once, and less than 8% lies in the top ten. Source: peripheral blood, taken on day 0 of AZD1222 vaccination. All receptors derive from an adult in good health.

The chain is built from TRBV5-8 and TRBJ1-1, with no clear D. Looked up from germline, CDR1 is SGHTS and CDR2 is YDEGEE. The CDR3 is made up of 13 amino acids. V was clipped by 2 bases and J by 2 bases, with 7 bases between them. CDR3: CASSLTPNTEAFF. The CDR3 DNA sequence: TGTGCCAGCAGCTTAACCCCTAACACTGAAGCTTTCTTT.

V and J are TRBV18 and TRBJ2-1; no definite D call. V was shortened by 4 bases and J by 4 bases, with 20 bases between the two germline ends. Germline CDR1 is KGHSH and CDR2 is LQKENI. The CDR3 extends over 17 amino acids. CDR3 sequence: CASSRKPKSAKYNEQFF. CDR3 nucleotides: TGTGCCAGCTCACGAAAGCCGAAGTCGGCTAAATACAATGAGCAGTTCTTC.

The rearrangement links TRBV4-3 to TRBJ2-2, with D maybe TRBD1 (5 bases). Trimming removed 5 bases at V and 3 bases at J, with 13 bases between. This CDR3 spans 15 amino acids. CDR1 is LGHNA, CDR2 YSLEER, per germline. This CDR3 reads CASSVDIVHTGELFF. The CDR3 DNA sequence: TGCGCCAGCAGCGTGGACATTGTCCACACCGGGGAGCTGTTTTTT.

This sequence joins TRBV2 and TRBJ1-1; D is possibly TRBD1 (5 bases). Trimming pared 2 bases from V and 1 base from J, leaving 5 bases between. Per germline, CDR1 SNHLY and CDR2 FYNNEI. This CDR3 has 13 residues. The DNA of the CDR3 is TGTGCCAGCAGTGAACAGGGGAACACTGAAGCTTTCTTT. This sequence encodes CASSEQGNTEAFF.

The chain combines TRBV18 with TRBJ1-1; maybe TRBD1 (5 bases). Trimming cost V 8 bases and J 0 bases, with 16 bases left between them. CDR3 size: 15 residues. Germline CDR1 and CDR2: KGHSH and LQKENI. This CDR3 is CASRPYGTVNTEAFF. The CDR3 nucleotides are TGTGCCAGCCGACCGTACGGGACGGTGAACACTGAAGCTTTCTTT.

CDR3 protein: CASSMEATNEKLFF. The CDR3 nucleotides read TGTGCCAGCAGTATGGAAGCAACTAATGAAAAACTGTTTTTT. The rearrangement links TRBV28 to TRBJ1-4; no firm D call. V lost 5 bases and J lost 0, with 7 bases in between. The CDR3 is made up of 14 amino acids. Germline CDR1 reads MDHEN; CDR2 reads SYDVKM. Filled out from reference TRBV28 and TRBJ1-4, the complete variable domain reads DVKVTQSSRYLVKRTGEKVFLECVQDMDHENMFWYRQDPGLGLRLIYFSYDVKMKEKGDIPEGYSVSREKKERFSLILESASTNQTSMYLCASSMEATNEKLFFGSGTQLSVL.

The V call is TRBV28, the J call TRBJ2-1, with D perhaps matching TRBD2 (6 bases). Germline-derived CDR1 and CDR2 are MDHEN and SYDVKM. This CDR3 spans 12 amino acids. The V gene lost 7 bases and the J gene lost 12 bases, with 16 bases spanning the gap. This CDR3 reads CASNLDYRTQFF. CDR3 bases: TGTGCCAGCAATTTGGACTATAGGACGCAGTTCTTC. Filled out from reference TRBV28 and TRBJ2-1, the complete variable domain reads DVKVTQSSRYLVKRTGEKVFLECVQDMDHENMFWYRQDPGLGLRLIYFSYDVKMKEKGDIPEGYSVSREKKERFSLILESASTNQTSMYLCASNLDYRTQFFGPGTRLTVL.

The chain couples TRBV5-4 to TRBJ2-3, with D perhaps TRBD1 (5 bases). CDR1 is SGHNT, CDR2 YYREEE, per germline (reference sequence). CDR3 length: 16 amino acids. Between the trimmed V and J ends, which lost 4 bases and 1 base, there was a span of 16 bases. CDR3 residues: CASSPRSGFGTDTQYF. The DNA of the CDR3 is TGTGCCAGCAGCCCAAGATCAGGGTTTGGCACAGATACGCAGTATTTT.

The genes are TRBV6-4 and TRBJ2-5; D gene ambiguous. The CDR3 spans 13 residues. Germline lookup yields CDR1 MRHNA and CDR2 SNTAGT. The germline V and J ends were trimmed by 5 bases and 5 bases, with 12 bases remaining between them. The CDR3 here is CASSPEIGETQYF. In DNA, the CDR3 is TGTGCCAGCAGTCCTGAGATCGGGGAGACCCAGTACTTC.

J is TRBJ2-3 and V is TRBV6-1; 9 positions match TRBD2. This CDR3 spans 13 amino acids. V gave up 2 bases and J gave up 11 bases; unmatched junction bases: 5. Germline-derived CDR1 and CDR2 are MNHNS and SASEGT. The CDR3 DNA sequence: TGTGCCAGCAGTGAACGTCGAGCGGGGGGGCAGTATTTT. Translated: CASSERRAGGQYF.

The rearrangement links TRBV6-4 to TRBJ1-3, with a tentative D call TRBD1 (5 bases). Germline CDR1 reads MRHNA; CDR2 reads SNTAGT. V was clipped by 2 bases and J by 0 bases, with 5 bases between them. The CDR3 loop spans 14 amino acids. The CDR3 spells CASSDGGSGNTIYF. CDR3 DNA: TGTGCCAGCAGTGACGGGGGCTCTGGAAACACCATATATTTT.

V gene TRBV20-1 combines with J gene TRBJ1-1; no reliable D call. This CDR3 is 10 amino acids long. The V gene's germline CDR1 is DFQATT and CDR2 SNEGSKA (reference sequence). V was clipped by 6 bases and J by 3 bases, with 5 bases between them. In nucleotides, the CDR3 is TGCAGTGCCCCGCACACTGAAGCTTTCTTT. Translating gives CSAPHTEAFF.

This chain uses TRBV5-6 with TRBJ1-2; a weak D match, TRBD1 (6 bases). This CDR3 has 13 residues. The germline gives CDR1 SGHDT, CDR2 YYEEEE. The V end was cut by 6 bases, the J end by 7 bases, with 16 bases between. CDR3 protein: CASNRAGGLGYTF. The DNA of the CDR3 is TGTGCCAGCAATAGGGCGGGGGGCCTTGGCTACACCTTC.

The chain has TRBV3-1 (or the pseudogene TRBV3-2) and TRBJ2-2; either TRBD1 or TRBD2 may fit D (6 bases each). CDR1 is LGHDT and CDR2 is YNNKEL in the germline V gene (reference sequence). The CDR3 runs 17 residues. With 1 base removed from V and 5 bases from J, the gap between germline ends came to 17 bases. DNA for the CDR3: TGTGCCAGCAGCCAAGCTAGAGGGGGGCAAAGGACCGGGGAGCTGTTTTTT. It encodes CASSQARGGQRTGELFF.

V is TRBV15 and J is TRBJ2-7; the match to TRBD1 covers 7 bases. CDR3 size: 14 residues. CDR1 is LNHNV, CDR2 YYDKDF, per germline (reference sequence). Losses at the gene ends were 7 bases for V and 6 bases for J; bases not matched to a gene: 12. The CDR3 DNA follows: TGTGCCACCAAGACCGGACAGGCAGGCAGCGAGCAGTACTTC. It codes for CATKTGQAGSEQYF. Filled out from reference TRBV15 and TRBJ2-7, the complete variable domain reads DAMVIQNPRYQVTQFGKPVTLSCSQTLNHNVMYWYQQKSSQAPKLLFHYYDKDFNNEADTPDNFQSRRPNTSFCFLDIRSPGLGDTAMYLCATKTGQAGSEQYFGPGTRLTVT.

The CDR3 is CASSRAATNEKLFF. The CDR3 DNA is TGTGCCAGTAGTAGAGCAGCAACTAATGAAAAACTGTTTTTT. This chain joins TRBV19 and TRBJ1-4; D ambiguous. CDR3 length equals 14 residues. CDR1 is LNHDA and CDR2 is SQIVND in the germline V gene (reference sequence). The V end lost 4 bases, the J end lost 0 bases, and 6 bases lay between the germline ends.

This chain connects TRBV5-1 to TRBJ2-2, with TRBD2 matching 10 bases. The CDR3 loop spans 17 amino acids. CDR1 and CDR2 from the germline V gene are SGHRS and YFSETQ. Trimming cost V 4 bases and J 4 bases; bases outside gene matches: 10. The CDR3 DNA follows: TGCGCCAGCAGCCCCACAGCGGGGGGGATGTCCACCGGGGAGCTGTTTTTT. This codes for CASSPTAGGMSTGELFF.

The chain uses TRBV18 and TRBJ1-2, with a weak D call TRBD1 (5 bases). The CDR3 sequence is 13 residues long. V lost 6 bases, J lost 3 bases, and 11 bases lay in between. Germline V CDR1 and CDR2: KGHSH, LQKENI. CDR3 sequence (DNA): TGTGCCAGCTCTCCGACAGAACACTATGGCTACACCTTC. Its protein is CASSPTEHYGYTF.

The chain couples TRBV5-6 to TRBJ2-4; maybe TRBD2 (5 bases). V dropped 2 bases and J dropped 2 bases, with 8 bases sitting between them. The CDR3 loop spans 14 amino acids. Germline CDR1 reads SGHDT; CDR2 reads YYEEEE. The CDR3: CASSFEGTKNIQYF. Written as DNA, the CDR3 is TGTGCCAGCAGCTTCGAGGGAACCAAAAACATTCAGTACTTC.

The rearrangement joins TRBV5-5 to TRBJ1-6; TRBD1 aligns across 7 bases. The junction had 3 bases not matched to a gene; V was cut back by 0 bases and J by 6 bases. The germline gives CDR1 SGHKS, CDR2 YYEKEE (reference sequence). The CDR3 runs to 15 residues. The CDR3 is CASSLVAGGNSPLHF. The CDR3 region has the DNA TGTGCCAGCAGCTTGGTTGCAGGGGGTAATTCACCCCTCCACTTT. The variable domain in full, with the rest retrieved from reference TRBV5-5 and TRBJ1-6, is DAGVTQSPTHLIKTRGQQVTLRCSPISGHKSVSWYQQVLGQGPQFIFQYYEKEERGRGNFPDRFSARQFPNYSSELNVNALLLGDSALYLCASSLVAGGNSPLHFGNGTRLTVT.

The rearrangement links TRBV28 to TRBJ2-4; 7 bases map to TRBD1. V dropped 4 bases and J dropped 6; count of bases not matched to a gene: 9. Germline-derived CDR1 and CDR2 are MDHEN and SYDVKM. CDR3 length: 15 amino acids. This CDR3 is CASSSSPNRGNIQYF. The CDR3 region has the DNA TGTGCCAGCAGTTCTTCCCCCAACAGGGGAAACATTCAGTACTTC.

V and J are TRBV5-3 and TRBJ2-7; D perhaps matches TRBD1 (6 bases). TRBV5-3 is known as an ORF, though its function is uncertain. V lost 4 bases and J lost 5, with 16 bases in between. CDR3 length: 14 residues. The CDR3 nucleotides read TGTGCCAGAAGCCTAACAGGGCGTCGGCACGAGCAGTACTTC. Translated, it gives CARSLTGRRHEQYF.

The chain has TRBV28 and TRBJ1-2; tentative D call: TRBD1 (5 bases). The germline CDR1 and CDR2 sequences are MDHEN and SYDVKM. The CDR3 length is 14 residues. Trimming removed 10 bases from V and 8 bases from J, with 23 bases in between. The CDR3 DNA reads TGTGCCACCTCGTCCGGGGGGTCCATCGGAGGCTACACCTTC. This codes for CATSSGGSIGGYTF.

This clone has a handful of counts. The J gene is TRBJ1-1, the V gene TRBV18; unclear D gene. CDR3 length: 15 residues. The germline V and J ends were trimmed by 3 bases and 1 base, with 12 bases remaining between them. Germline V gives CDR1 KGHSH, CDR2 LQKENI. The DNA of the CDR3 is TGTGCCAGCTCACCCGGCGGAAGGCCGAACACTGAAGCTTTCTTT. Protein sequence: CASSPGGRPNTEAFF.

The chain joins TRBV27 to TRBJ2-2; 7 bases line up with TRBD2. The CDR3 extends over 13 amino acids. Germline-derived CDR1 and CDR2 are MNHEY and SMNVEV (reference sequence). J was trimmed by 6 bases and V by 3 bases; bases with no gene match: 1. CDR3 protein: CASSLGGSGELFF. Here the CDR3 DNA reads TGTGCCAGCAGTTTGGGGGGGTCCGGGGAGCTGTTTTTT.

The chain employs TRBV14 and TRBJ2-7, with 11 bases that match TRBD1. Losses at the gene ends were 1 base for V and 3 bases for J; bases not matched to a gene: 8. CDR1 is SGHDN, CDR2 FVKESK, per germline. The CDR3 is made up of 17 amino acids. CDR3 bases: TGTGCCAGCAGCCAAGGATTAGGGACAGGGGGTAACTACGAGCAGTACTTC. This codes for CASSQGLGTGGNYEQYF.

V gene TRBV5-4 combines with J gene TRBJ1-3; D is unresolved. The CDR3 covers 16 residues. V lost 2 bases and J lost 2, with 14 bases in between. Germline CDR1 is SGHNT and CDR2 is YYREEE (reference sequence). The CDR3 here is CASSFRGGHPGNTIYF. CDR3 sequence (DNA): TGTGCCAGCAGCTTTCGCGGAGGCCACCCTGGAAACACCATATATTTT. The full variable domain, rest sourced from reference TRBV5-4 and TRBJ1-3, is ETGVTQSPTHLIKTRGQQVTLRCSSQSGHNTVSWYQQALGQGPQFIFQYYREEENGRGNFPPRFSGLQFPNYSSELNVNALELDDSALYLCASSFRGGHPGNTIYFGEGSWLTVV.